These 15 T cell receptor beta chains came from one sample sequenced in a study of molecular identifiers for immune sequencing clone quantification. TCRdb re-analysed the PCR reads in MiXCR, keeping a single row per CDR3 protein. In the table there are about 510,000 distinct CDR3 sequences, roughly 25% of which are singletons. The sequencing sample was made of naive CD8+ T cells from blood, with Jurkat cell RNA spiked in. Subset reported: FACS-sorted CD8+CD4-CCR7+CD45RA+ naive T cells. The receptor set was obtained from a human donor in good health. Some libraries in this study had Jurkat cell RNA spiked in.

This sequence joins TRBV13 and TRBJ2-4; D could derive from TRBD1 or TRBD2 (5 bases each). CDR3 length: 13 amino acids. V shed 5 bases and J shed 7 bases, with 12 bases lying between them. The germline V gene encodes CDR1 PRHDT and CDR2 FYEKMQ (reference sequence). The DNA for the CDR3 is TGTGCCAGCAGCAACCGGGGCCCTAACATTCAGTACTTC. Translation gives CASSNRGPNIQYF.

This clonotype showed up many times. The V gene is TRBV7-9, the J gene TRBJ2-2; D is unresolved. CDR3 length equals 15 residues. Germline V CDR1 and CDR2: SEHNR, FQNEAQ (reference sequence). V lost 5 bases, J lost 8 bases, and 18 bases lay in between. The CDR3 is CASSPDTLLHGELFF. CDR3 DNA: TGTGCCAGCAGCCCAGACACGCTTCTCCATGGGGAGCTGTTTTTT.

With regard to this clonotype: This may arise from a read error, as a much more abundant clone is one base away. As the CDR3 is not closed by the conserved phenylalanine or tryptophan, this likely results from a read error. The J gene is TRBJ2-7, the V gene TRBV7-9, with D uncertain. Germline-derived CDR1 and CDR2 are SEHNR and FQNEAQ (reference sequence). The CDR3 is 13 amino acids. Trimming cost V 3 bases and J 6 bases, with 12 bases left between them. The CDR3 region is CASSFAVRFEQYS. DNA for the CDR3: TGTGCCAGCAGCTTTGCGGTCCGGTTCGAGCAGTACTCC.

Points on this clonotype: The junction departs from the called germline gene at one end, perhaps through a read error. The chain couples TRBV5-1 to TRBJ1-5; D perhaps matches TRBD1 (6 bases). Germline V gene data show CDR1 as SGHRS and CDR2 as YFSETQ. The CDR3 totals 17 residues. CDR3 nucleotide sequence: TGCGCCAGCGGCTTGGGGGATGGACAGTATAGCAATCAGCCCCAGCATTTT. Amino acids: CASGLGDGQYSNQPQHF.

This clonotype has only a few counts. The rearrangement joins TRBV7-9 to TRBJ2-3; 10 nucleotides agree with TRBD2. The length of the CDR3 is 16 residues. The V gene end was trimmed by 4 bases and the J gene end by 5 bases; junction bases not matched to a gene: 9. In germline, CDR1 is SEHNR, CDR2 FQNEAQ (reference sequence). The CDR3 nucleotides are TGTGCCAGCAGCTGGCGAGCTAGCGGGAGTGAAGATACGCAGTATTTT. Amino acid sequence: CASSWRASGSEDTQYF.

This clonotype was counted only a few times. The DNA for the CDR3 is TGTGCCAGCAGCCCGGACAGGGCGGGTTCCTACGAGCAGTACTTC. Its protein product is CASSPDRAGSYEQYF. This chain joins TRBV7-6 and TRBJ2-7, with 8 bases aligning to TRBD1. The germline V gene encodes CDR1 SGHVS and CDR2 FNYEAQ. V trimming: 5 bases; J trimming: 1 base; junction bases outside the gene matches: 7. This CDR3 has 15 residues.

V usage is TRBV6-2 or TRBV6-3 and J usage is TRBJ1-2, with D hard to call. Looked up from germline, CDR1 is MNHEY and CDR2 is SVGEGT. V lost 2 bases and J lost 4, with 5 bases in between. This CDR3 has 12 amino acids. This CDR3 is CASSYRTYGYTF. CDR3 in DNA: TGTGCCAGCAGTTACCGCACCTATGGCTACACCTTC.

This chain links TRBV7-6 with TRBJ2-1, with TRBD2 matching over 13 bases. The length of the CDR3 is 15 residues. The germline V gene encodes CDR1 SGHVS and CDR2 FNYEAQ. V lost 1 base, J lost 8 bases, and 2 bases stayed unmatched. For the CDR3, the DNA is TGTGCCAGCAGCTTAGAACTAGCGGGAGGGGATGAGCAGTTCTTC. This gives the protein CASSLELAGGDEQFF. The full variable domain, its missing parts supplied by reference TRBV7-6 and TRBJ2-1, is GAGVSQSPRYKVTKRGQDVALRCDPISGHVSLYWYRQALGQGPEFLTYFNYEAQQDKSGLPNDRFSAERPEGSISTLTIQRTEQRDSAMYRCASSLELAGGDEQFFGPGTRLTVL.

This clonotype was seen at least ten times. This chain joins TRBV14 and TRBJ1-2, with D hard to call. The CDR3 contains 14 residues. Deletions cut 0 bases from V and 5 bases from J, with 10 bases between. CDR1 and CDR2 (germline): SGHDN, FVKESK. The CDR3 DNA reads TGTGCCAGCAGCCAAGACGAGACACCGTATGGCTACACCTTC. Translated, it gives CASSQDETPYGYTF.

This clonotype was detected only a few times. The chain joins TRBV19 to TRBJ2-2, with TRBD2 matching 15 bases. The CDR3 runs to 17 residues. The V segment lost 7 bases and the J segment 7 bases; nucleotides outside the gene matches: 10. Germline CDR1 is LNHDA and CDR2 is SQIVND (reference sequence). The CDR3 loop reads CASTTLGTSGRLGELFF. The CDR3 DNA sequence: TGTGCCAGTACCACCCTCGGGACTAGCGGGAGGCTCGGGGAGCTGTTTTTT.

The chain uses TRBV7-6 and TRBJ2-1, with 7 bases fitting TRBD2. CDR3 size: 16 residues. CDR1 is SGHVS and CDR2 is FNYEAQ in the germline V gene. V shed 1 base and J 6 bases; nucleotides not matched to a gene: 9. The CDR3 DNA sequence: TGTGCCAGCAGCTTAGGCGGACTAGAAGTAATCAATGAGCAGTTCTTC. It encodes CASSLGGLEVINEQFF.

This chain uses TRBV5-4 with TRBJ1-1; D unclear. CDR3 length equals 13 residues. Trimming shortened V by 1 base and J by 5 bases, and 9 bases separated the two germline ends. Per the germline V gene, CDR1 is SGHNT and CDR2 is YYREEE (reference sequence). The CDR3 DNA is TGTGCCAGCAGCTTGATCAGCTGTACTGAAGCTTTCTTT. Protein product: CASSLISCTEAFF.

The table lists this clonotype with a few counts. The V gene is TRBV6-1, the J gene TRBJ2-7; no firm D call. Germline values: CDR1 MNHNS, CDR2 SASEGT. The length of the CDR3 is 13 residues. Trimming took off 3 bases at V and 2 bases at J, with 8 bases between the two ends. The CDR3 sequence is CASSESLPYEQYF. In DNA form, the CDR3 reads TGTGCCAGCAGTGAGTCACTTCCCTACGAGCAGTACTTC.

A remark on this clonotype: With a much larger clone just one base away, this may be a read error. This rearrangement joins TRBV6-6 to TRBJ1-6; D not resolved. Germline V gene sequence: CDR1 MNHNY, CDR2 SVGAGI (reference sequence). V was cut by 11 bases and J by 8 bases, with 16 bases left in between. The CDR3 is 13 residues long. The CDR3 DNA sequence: TGTGCCTTACAAGCGAGCTTGGATTCACCCCTCCACTTT. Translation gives CALQASLDSPLHF.

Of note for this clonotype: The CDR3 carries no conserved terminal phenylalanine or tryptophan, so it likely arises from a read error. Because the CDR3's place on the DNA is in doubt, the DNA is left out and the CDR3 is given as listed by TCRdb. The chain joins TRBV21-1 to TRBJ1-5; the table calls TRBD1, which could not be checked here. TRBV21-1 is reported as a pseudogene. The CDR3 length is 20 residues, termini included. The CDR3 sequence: CASSKPGCPGTGYSNQPQHL.